This TCR beta chain was obtained from a study of T cell repertoires in cytomegalovirus infection. Study context: CMV infection plus the matching HLA type was flagged by public TCR beta signatures.

This clonotype was counted a few times. What it binds is not known. Via MiXCR, TCRdb re-called the reads, giving one row per CDR3 protein. Here the sample spans fewer than 900,000 distinct CDR3 sequences, 25% to 30% being singletons. Trimming removed 4 bases at V and 2 bases at J, with 12 bases between. From germline, CDR1 is MGHRA and CDR2 YSYEKL. The CDR3 runs 15 residues. The chain links TRBV4-1 to TRBJ2-1; TRBD1 might be the D (6 bases). This TCR was sampled from a human donor in good health (CMV status not recorded). Some clones in this sample may be carry-over from other donors' samples. The specimen comprised cultured CD8+ T cells from PBMCs, sampled from culture after CMV antigen stimulation. CDR3 nucleotide sequence: TGCGCCAGCAGCCCTGGACAGAGTACCTACAATGAGCAGTTCTTC. Its protein product is CASSPGQSTYNEQFF.